The 15 T cell receptor beta chains given below trace back to one sample, sequenced in a study of blood T cell repertoires in COVID-19. Method: immunoSEQ multiplex PCR; TCRdb's copy keeps in-frame clones and lacks some. The sample carries about 180,000 clones, around four fifths recorded once. The sequenced material came from peripheral blood. The origin of the receptors is a woman in her 70s with COVID-19, enrolled during active disease.

The gene calls are TRBV5-1 and TRBJ2-3; 11 bases are a match to TRBD2. Germline V lookup: CDR1 SGHRS, CDR2 YFSETQ. V lost 0 bases to trimming and J lost 10 bases; unmatched junction nucleotides: 10. CDR3 length: 16 amino acids. The DNA for the CDR3 is TGCGCCAGCAGCTTGGATCGACTAGCGGGATCTCAAGCGCAGTATTTT. Translation gives CASSLDRLAGSQAQYF.

The J gene is TRBJ2-2, the V gene TRBV11-3; D perhaps matches TRBD2 (7 bases). Trimming pared 4 bases from V and 5 bases from J, leaving 17 bases between. Germline values: CDR1 SGHNT, CDR2 YENEEA. The CDR3 loop spans 16 amino acids. The CDR3 here is CASSYSAGADTGELFF. CDR3 bases: TGTGCCAGCAGCTACTCTGCGGGGGCGGATACCGGGGAGCTGTTTTTT.

V and J are TRBV28 and TRBJ1-3, with 7 bases aligning to TRBD1. V shed 3 bases, J shed 2 bases, and the junction held 7 bases outside the gene matches. There are 16 residues in the CDR3. Per the germline V gene, CDR1 is MDHEN and CDR2 is SYDVKM. The CDR3: CASSFPGGRAGNTIYF. The CDR3 coding sequence is TGTGCCAGCAGTTTTCCAGGGGGGAGAGCTGGAAACACCATATATTTT.

V and J are TRBV2 and TRBJ2-3; no definite D call. Per the germline V gene, CDR1 is SNHLY and CDR2 is FYNNEI. This CDR3 region has 11 residues. V shed 6 bases and J shed 8 bases, with 9 bases lying between them. The CDR3 spells CASRVEVTQYF. The CDR3, as DNA: TGTGCCAGCAGAGTCGAGGTTACGCAGTATTTT.

This chain joins TRBV27 and TRBJ2-1; a weak D match, TRBD1 (6 bases). CDR1 is MNHEY, CDR2 SMNVEV, per germline (reference sequence). The ends were cut back, 5 bases at V and 6 bases at J, with 14 bases in the middle. The CDR3 runs to 14 residues. Here the CDR3 DNA reads TGTGCCAGCAGTGTACCTCAGGGGAGCAATGAGCAGTTCTTC. Translating gives CASSVPQGSNEQFF.

This clone was detected a few times. The same CDR3 can be traced to other DNA sequences in this sample. The V gene is TRBV30, the J gene TRBJ1-1, with D hard to call. This CDR3 region has 11 residues. Germline CDR1 GTSNPN, CDR2 SVGIG (reference sequence). Trimming left V 2 bases short and J 8 bases short, with 9 bases between. CDR3 amino acids: CAWSPTREAFF. Here the CDR3 DNA reads TGTGCCTGGAGTCCGACCAGGGAAGCTTTCTTT.

The chain carries TRBV7-2 and TRBJ2-1; 8 bases match TRBD1. The CDR3 totals 16 residues. V lost 1 base, J lost 2 bases, and 4 bases stayed unmatched. The germline CDR1 and CDR2 sequences are SGHTA and FQGNSA. The CDR3 bases are TGTGCCAGCAGCTTAGTCGGGACAGGAACCTACAATGAGCAGTTCTTC. Protein product: CASSLVGTGTYNEQFF.

The V gene is TRBV30, the J gene TRBJ2-7; D is possibly TRBD1 (6 bases). This CDR3 has 13 residues. Germline-derived CDR1 and CDR2 are GTSNPN and SVGIG (reference sequence). Between the trimmed V and J ends, which lost 2 bases and 4 bases, there was a span of 12 bases. CDR3 loop: CAWSRTEGYEQYF. CDR3 nucleotide sequence: TGTGCCTGGAGTCGGACAGAGGGTTACGAGCAGTACTTC.

The chain joins TRBV19 to TRBJ1-2, with D uncertain. Germline V gene data show CDR1 as LNHDA and CDR2 as SQIVND (reference sequence). The CDR3 extends over 12 amino acids. V was clipped by 6 bases and J by 1 base, with 6 bases between them. CDR3 loop: CASSESNYGYTF. The CDR3 bases are TGTGCCAGTAGCGAGAGTAACTATGGCTACACCTTC.

The V call is TRBV18, the J call TRBJ1-1; weak D call: TRBD1 (5 bases). V was pared by 3 bases and J by 10 bases, with 12 bases between. The CDR3 covers 12 residues. CDR1 and CDR2 from the germline V gene are KGHSH and LQKENI. The CDR3 DNA reads as TGTGCCAGCTCACCCGACAGTCCCGGAGCTTTCTTT. Encoded protein: CASSPDSPGAFF.

The chain uses TRBV14 and TRBJ2-2; 9 nucleotides match TRBD2. Germline V gene sequence: CDR1 SGHDN, CDR2 FVKESK. The CDR3 consists of 16 residues. V lost 4 bases, J lost 1 base, and 4 bases stayed unmatched. CDR3 DNA: TGTGCCAGCAGCCGCGGACTAGCGCAGAACACCGGGGAGCTGTTTTTT. This sequence encodes CASSRGLAQNTGELFF.

The chain employs TRBV15 and TRBJ1-1, with unresolved D. V was clipped by 1 base and J by 0 bases, with 12 bases between them. This CDR3 has 16 residues. Germline-derived CDR1 and CDR2 are LNHNV and YYDKDF (reference sequence). Here the CDR3 DNA reads TGTGCCACCAGCAGAGGAACCGGTAAAATGAACACTGAAGCTTTCTTT. Protein: CATSRGTGKMNTEAFF.

This clone was seen a handful of times. The chain carries TRBV10-3 and TRBJ2-1; 7 nucleotides line up with TRBD2. Germline-derived CDR1 and CDR2 are ENHRY and SYGVKD. V lost 4 bases and J lost 8; bases outside the gene matches: 8. The CDR3 totals 14 residues. Here the CDR3 reads CAISATTSNHEQFF. The DNA for the CDR3 is TGTGCCATCAGTGCAACGACTAGCAACCATGAGCAGTTCTTC.

The chain employs TRBV3-1 (or the pseudogene TRBV3-2) and TRBJ2-5; D may be TRBD2 (8 bases). This CDR3 is built from 14 residues. The germline V gene has CDR1 LGHDT and CDR2 YNNKEL (reference sequence). V dropped 2 bases and J dropped 7 bases, with 14 bases sitting between them. The CDR3 loop reads CASSQRGREVTQYF. In DNA, the CDR3 is TGTGCCAGCAGCCAAAGGGGGCGGGAGGTGACCCAGTACTTC.

Worth noting for this clone: Other nucleotide sequences in the sample specify the same CDR3. The J gene is TRBJ2-3, the V gene TRBV18; 14 nucleotides align to TRBD2. From germline, CDR1 is KGHSH and CDR2 LQKENI. The CDR3 is 17 residues long. V lost 3 bases, J lost 1 base, and 3 bases stayed unmatched. CDR3 DNA sequence: TGTGCCAGCTCACCGGGGACTAGCGGGAGTGGCACAGATACGCAGTATTTT. Amino acids: CASSPGTSGSGTDTQYF. The full variable domain, with the rest looked up from reference TRBV18 and TRBJ2-3, is NAGVMQNPRHLVRRRGQEARLRCSPMKGHSHVYWYRQLPEEGLKFMVYLQKENIIDESGMPKERFSAEFPKEGPSILRIQQVVRGDSAAYFCASSPGTSGSGTDTQYFGPGTRLTVL.